This TCR beta chain was found in a study of CD8 T cells in ankylosing spondylitis. The V gene end was trimmed by 5 bases and the J gene end by 4 bases; junction bases not matched to a gene: 8. CDR3 size: 16 residues. Overall study findings and caveats: Within ankylosing spondylitis blood, a TCR beta motif made up of several highly homologous variants appeared to be characteristic. Some motif variants had been reported before (in reactive arthritis synovial fluid and blood).

In regard to this clonotype: What it binds is unknown.

By quantitative 5'-RACE with molecular barcodes, the TCR beta libraries were made. TCRdb fed the 5' RACE reads into MiXCR, producing one record per CDR3 protein. The data contain roughly 470,000 distinct CDR3 sequences, about 25% of them seen just once; the ten biggest clones take up 0.75% to 0.9%. This sequence joins TRBV12-3 or TRBV12-4 and TRBJ2-1; 10 nucleotides match TRBD2. Sequenced material: blood, either unsorted or a sorted T cell fraction (not recorded which). The clonotype was recovered from a male donor with ankylosing spondylitis. CDR3 residues: CASSQSGRGKYNEQFF. The CDR3, as DNA: TGTGCCAGCAGTCAAAGCGGGAGGGGGAAATACAATGAGCAGTTCTTC.